The 14 T cell receptor beta chains below come from one sample, sequenced in a study of siplizumab effects on memory and regulatory T cells. Assay used: immunoSEQ multiplex PCR; TCRdb lists only in-frame clones, some missing. The data contain about 68,000 clones, 93% of them singletons. What was sequenced was CD8+ T cells sorted from blood. The receptors shown here come from a human donor in good health.

The chain recombines TRBV27 with TRBJ2-7; D might be TRBD1 or TRBD2, each matching 5 bases. V was shortened by 4 bases and J by 1 base, with 20 bases between the two germline ends. The CDR3 has 17 amino acids. Germline loops: CDR1 MNHEY, CDR2 SMNVEV (reference sequence). DNA of the CDR3: TGTGCCAGCAGTTCACTCCTCCGGGACGGACCGTCCTACGAGCAGTACTTC. Translation: CASSSLLRDGPSYEQYF.

V and J are TRBV2 and TRBJ2-7; D tentatively fits TRBD1 or TRBD2 (5 bases each). Trimming removed 4 bases from V and 2 bases from J, with 12 bases in between. This CDR3 has 14 residues. The germline CDR1 and CDR2 sequences are SNHLY and FYNNEI. CDR3 region: CASSGAGSTYEQYF. The CDR3 DNA reads as TGTGCCAGCAGTGGGGCAGGGAGTACCTACGAGCAGTACTTC.

The table lists this clone with a count of one. The DNA is omitted, as the CDR3 cannot be located on it reliably, and the CDR3 follows TCRdb's listing. The chain has TRBV28 and TRBJ1-1; the table calls TRBD1, which could not be checked here. Counting both end residues, the CDR3 totals 15 amino acids. Germline lookup yields CDR1 MDHEN and CDR2 SYDVKM. This chain's CDR3 is CASSTSTYRGVEAFF.

This chain links TRBV6-5 with TRBJ2-6; the D is unclear. CDR1 and CDR2 (germline): MNHEY, SVGAGI. The CDR3 contains 15 residues. Trimming left V 3 bases short and J 1 base short, with 7 bases between. The CDR3, as DNA: TGTGCCAGCAGTTATACGGAATCTGGGGCCAACGTCCTGACTTTC. Translating gives CASSYTESGANVLTF.

The rearrangement links TRBV19 to TRBJ2-3; D remains ambiguous. The V end lost 3 bases, the J end lost 3 bases, and 10 bases lay between the germline ends. CDR1 is LNHDA, CDR2 SQIVND, per germline (reference sequence). CDR3 length equals 14 residues. DNA for the CDR3: TGTGCCAGTAGTATCGTAACGGGTACAGATACGCAGTATTTT. Its protein product is CASSIVTGTDTQYF.

This rearrangement joins TRBV4-3 to TRBJ2-2; unclear D gene. V was pared by 4 bases and J by 0 bases, with 12 bases between. The length of the CDR3 is 16 residues. Germline lookup yields CDR1 LGHNA and CDR2 YSLEER. The CDR3 loop reads CASSPNWGPNTGELFF. For the CDR3, the DNA is TGCGCCAGCAGCCCTAATTGGGGTCCGAACACCGGGGAGCTGTTTTTT.

This rearrangement joins TRBV29-1 to TRBJ1-2; 10 bases line up with TRBD1. Germline V lookup: CDR1 SQVTM, CDR2 ANQGSEA. J gave up 6 bases and V 5 bases, and 9 bases lay outside the gene matches. The length of the CDR3 is 14 residues. CDR3: CSVIRGQGRDGYTF. The CDR3, as DNA: TGCAGCGTTATAAGGGGACAGGGGAGAGATGGCTACACCTTC.

V usage is TRBV6-4 and J usage is TRBJ2-2; D possibly uses TRBD1 or TRBD2 (5 bases each). Germline assignment: CDR1 MRHNA and CDR2 SNTAGT. This CDR3 has 15 residues. The V gene lost 5 bases and the J gene lost 2 bases, with 12 bases spanning the gap. CDR3 sequence: CASSNGDGNTGELFF. The DNA for the CDR3 is TGTGCCAGCAGTAACGGGGACGGAAACACCGGGGAGCTGTTTTTT.

The V call is TRBV9, the J call TRBJ1-2, with D possibly matching TRBD1 (5 bases). V lost 5 bases and J 2 bases, leaving 13 bases between the germline ends. Germline loops: CDR1 SGDLS, CDR2 YYNGEE. The CDR3 runs to 14 residues. Here the CDR3 reads CASRARDPNYGYTF. The DNA of the CDR3 is TGTGCCAGCAGAGCCCGGGACCCCAACTATGGCTACACCTTC.

This sequence joins TRBV5-1 and TRBJ2-1, with 7 bases lining up with TRBD1. Per germline, CDR1 SGHRS and CDR2 YFSETQ. V shed 1 base, J shed 4 bases, and the junction held 5 bases outside the gene matches. This CDR3 is 15 amino acids long. The CDR3 DNA is TGCGCCAGCAGCTTGAACAGGGGCGCTTACAATGAGCAGTTCTTC. Translation gives CASSLNRGAYNEQFF. The full variable domain, with the rest looked up from reference TRBV5-1 and TRBJ2-1, is KAGVTQTPRYLIKTRGQQVTLSCSPISGHRSVSWYQQTPGQGLQFLFEYFSETQRNKGNFPGRFSGRQFSNSRSEMNVSTLELGDSALYLCASSLNRGAYNEQFFGPGTRLTVL.

The chain employs TRBV15 and TRBJ1-1; D gene uncertain. This CDR3 is built from 14 residues. Trimming removed 2 bases from V and 3 bases from J, with 10 bases in between. CDR1 and CDR2 from the germline V gene are LNHNV and YYDKDF (reference sequence). The CDR3: CATSRRTGYTEAFF. The CDR3 DNA follows: TGTGCCACCAGCAGAAGGACGGGATACACTGAAGCTTTCTTT. The variable domain in full, completed from reference TRBV15 and TRBJ1-1, reads DAMVIQNPRYQVTQFGKPVTLSCSQTLNHNVMYWYQQKSSQAPKLLFHYYDKDFNNEADTPDNFQSRRPNTSFCFLDIRSPGLGDTAMYLCATSRRTGYTEAFFGQGTRLTVV.

This clone was recorded a few times. This chain joins TRBV6-5 and TRBJ1-2; D not resolved. Germline CDR1 is MNHEY and CDR2 is SVGAGI. The length of the CDR3 is 13 residues. Trimming stripped 5 bases from V and 4 bases from J, with 11 bases between. CDR3: CASSPQGGYGYTF. The CDR3 nucleotides read TGTGCCAGCAGTCCCCAAGGAGGCTATGGCTACACCTTC.

This clone showed up just a few times. The chain combines TRBV9 with TRBJ2-1; possibly TRBD1 or TRBD2 for D (5 bases each). This CDR3 has 13 residues. The germline CDR1 and CDR2 sequences are SGDLS and YYNGEE. V lost 7 bases and J lost 5, with 13 bases in between. The CDR3 here is CASLGPGNNEQFF. The CDR3 bases are TGTGCCAGCTTGGGACCTGGGAACAATGAGCAGTTCTTC. The full variable domain, completed using reference TRBV9 and TRBJ2-1, is DSGVTQTPKHLITATGQRVTLRCSPRSGDLSVYWYQQSLDQGLQFLIQYYNGEERAKGNILERFSAQQFPDLHSELNLSSLELGDSALYFCASLGPGNNEQFFGPGTRLTVL.

This chain joins TRBV7-9 and TRBJ1-2; the D is unclear. Between the trimmed V and J ends, which lost 0 bases and 7 bases, there was a span of 6 bases. The CDR3 loop spans 12 amino acids. CDR1 and CDR2 from the germline V gene are SEHNR and FQNEAQ (reference sequence). CDR3 amino acids: CASSLADGGYTF. In DNA, the CDR3 is TGTGCCAGCAGCTTAGCGGACGGTGGCTACACCTTC.